Presented here are 30 T cell receptor beta chains from one specimen sequenced in a study of blood T cell repertoires in COVID-19. TCRdb's copy holds only in-frame clones and misses some; the assay was immunoSEQ multiplex PCR. This table has more than 65,000 clones, approximately 82% appearing once. Input material: peripheral blood. These TCRs come from a woman in her seventies with acute or convalescent COVID-19.

The chain is built from TRBV29-1 and TRBJ2-1, with TRBD1 matching 9 bases. Germline assignment: CDR1 SQVTM and CDR2 ANQGSEA. The CDR3 contains 12 residues. V lost 8 bases, J lost 6 bases, and 5 bases stayed unmatched. CDR3 sequence reads: CSIGQGRNEQFF. The DNA for the CDR3 is TGCAGCATTGGACAGGGGCGCAATGAGCAGTTCTTC.

The chain uses TRBV7-3 and TRBJ2-2; D remains ambiguous. Deletions cut 5 bases from V and 2 bases from J, with 12 bases between. Germline V lookup: CDR1 SGHTA, CDR2 FQGTGA. The CDR3 has 15 residues. CDR3 sequence: CASSLGSGNTGELFF. The CDR3 DNA sequence: TGTGCCAGCAGCCTCGGGTCCGGAAACACCGGGGAGCTGTTTTTT.

V gene TRBV12-3 or TRBV12-4 combines with J gene TRBJ1-1; TRBD1 might be the D (6 bases). There are 12 residues in the CDR3. V was pared by 5 bases and J by 4 bases, with 8 bases between. The DNA of the CDR3 is TGTGCCAGCAGTCGGACAGTCACTGAAGCTTTCTTT. Protein product: CASSRTVTEAFF.

This clone was observed many times. The chain uses TRBV4-2 and TRBJ2-7, with unresolved D. The germline V gene has CDR1 LGHNA and CDR2 YNFKEQ. The CDR3 totals 13 residues. With 4 bases removed from V and 6 bases from J, the gap between germline ends came to 13 bases. As DNA, the CDR3 is TGTGCCAGCAGCCCTCCCGGAGTTTCCGAGCAGTACTTC. The encoded protein is CASSPPGVSEQYF.

The gene calls are TRBV11-2 and TRBJ1-3; D is unclear. V shed 3 bases and J shed 0 bases, with 6 bases lying between them. Germline CDR1 reads SGHAT; CDR2 reads FQNNGV. The CDR3 has 14 amino acids. The CDR3 DNA reads TGTGCCAGCAGCTTTGACATCTCTGGAAACACCATATATTTT. Translation gives CASSFDISGNTIYF.

This sequence joins TRBV24-1 and TRBJ2-7; D remains unclear. Germline values: CDR1 KGHDR, CDR2 SFDVKD. Trimming cost V 4 bases and J 9 bases, with 21 bases left between them. The CDR3 totals 15 residues. The CDR3 nucleotides read TGTGCCACCAGTGACCCTTCGTCACTGTCGAGCCGGCAGTACTTC. This encodes CATSDPSSLSSRQYF.

This clone was counted once. Other DNA variants within this sample encode the same CDR3. This chain joins TRBV6-5 and TRBJ2-1, with a tentative D call TRBD1 (6 bases). Germline V CDR1 and CDR2: MNHEY, SVGAGI. V shed 0 bases and J shed 7 bases, with 7 bases lying between them. This CDR3 has 13 residues. The CDR3 nucleotides are TGTGCCAGCAGTTACTCTAGGGGGAATGAGCAGTTCTTC. It is translated as CASSYSRGNEQFF.

This chain's CDR3 is CASSRTSGRERNEQYF. The CDR3, as DNA: TGTGCCAGCAGCAGGACTAGCGGGAGAGAGAGGAACGAGCAGTACTTC. This sequence joins TRBV7-8 and TRBJ2-7, with 13 nucleotides matching TRBD2. The CDR3 has 16 residues. V shed 5 bases, J shed 5 bases, and the junction held 9 bases outside the gene matches. Germline CDR1 reads SGHVS; CDR2 reads FQNEAQ.

This clone turned up a few times. This rearrangement joins TRBV10-3 to TRBJ2-7; tentative D call: TRBD1 (6 bases). Trimming left V 6 bases short and J 2 bases short, with 14 bases between. CDR1 is ENHRY, CDR2 SYGVKD, per germline. The CDR3 extends over 14 amino acids. CDR3 residues: CAIRETGTTYEQYF. The CDR3 DNA reads TGTGCCATCAGGGAAACAGGGACAACCTACGAGCAGTACTTC.

CDR3: CASSLSWTSGSVTPGANVLTF. For the CDR3, the DNA is TGTGCCAGCAGCCTCAGCTGGACTAGCGGGAGTGTCACCCCTGGGGCCAACGTCCTGACTTTC. The chain employs TRBV9 and TRBJ2-6; TRBD2 matches 13 bases. The CDR3 is 21 amino acids. J gave up 2 bases and V 4 bases, and 15 bases lay outside the gene matches. CDR1 and CDR2 (germline): SGDLS, YYNGEE. Full variable domain (missing parts from reference TRBV9 and TRBJ2-6): DSGVTQTPKHLITATGQRVTLRCSPRSGDLSVYWYQQSLDQGLQFLIQYYNGEERAKGNILERFSAQQFPDLHSELNLSSLELGDSALYFCASSLSWTSGSVTPGANVLTFGAGSRLTVL.

The chain employs TRBV3-1 (or the pseudogene TRBV3-2) and TRBJ2-3, with a weak D call TRBD2 (6 bases). Trimming took 6 bases from V and 5 from J, leaving 18 bases between them. The CDR3 has 15 amino acids. Germline CDR1 reads LGHDT; CDR2 reads YNNKEL (reference sequence). The CDR3, as DNA: TGTGCCAGCAGACGGGGACGGACTATAAGAGATACGCAGTATTTT. It is translated as CASRRGRTIRDTQYF.

The chain couples TRBV2 to TRBJ1-6; a weak D match, TRBD1 (6 bases). In germline, CDR1 is SNHLY, CDR2 FYNNEI. The CDR3 extends over 17 amino acids. V shed 7 bases and J shed 3 bases, with 19 bases lying between them. CDR3 bases: TGTGCCAGCAATGGGGCGCCGGGACACAACTATAATTCACCCCTCCACTTT. Its protein is CASNGAPGHNYNSPLHF.

The chain is built from TRBV6-5 and TRBJ2-1; 7 bases map to TRBD2. This CDR3 is built from 14 residues. Germline CDR1 MNHEY, CDR2 SVGAGI. V was clipped by 6 bases and J by 2 bases; unmatched bases: 4. Written as DNA, the CDR3 is TGTGCCAGCAGCAGGGCGGGAGCCTACAATGAGCAGTTCTTC. Its translation: CASSRAGAYNEQFF.

The chain links TRBV3-1 (or the pseudogene TRBV3-2) to TRBJ2-1; D is ambiguous. Trimming stripped 0 bases from V and 4 bases from J, with 10 bases between. Germline CDR1 reads LGHDT; CDR2 reads YNNKEL (reference sequence). The CDR3 runs to 15 residues. The CDR3 protein is CASSQDLTKYNEQFF. The CDR3 DNA is TGTGCCAGCAGCCAAGATTTAACTAAATACAATGAGCAGTTCTTC.

The chain has TRBV7-9 and TRBJ2-6; D call uncertain. Trimming stripped 1 base from V and 0 bases from J, with 10 bases between. CDR3 size: 17 residues. The V gene's germline CDR1 is SEHNR and CDR2 FQNEAQ (reference sequence). The CDR3 sequence: CASSLVSSYSGANVLTF. The CDR3 region has the DNA TGTGCCAGCAGCTTAGTCTCGTCCTACTCTGGGGCCAACGTCCTGACTTTC.

This chain uses TRBV7-2 with TRBJ2-7, with TRBD1 matching 10 bases. The CDR3 extends over 17 amino acids. V lost 5 bases, J lost 3 bases, and 13 bases stayed unmatched. Looked up from germline, CDR1 is SGHTA and CDR2 is FQGNSA. CDR3 amino acids: CASSRIGQGVWYYEQYF. For the CDR3, the DNA is TGTGCCAGCAGCCGGATAGGACAGGGGGTTTGGTACTACGAGCAGTACTTC.

This chain uses TRBV2 with TRBJ2-1; D is perhaps TRBD2 (6 bases). CDR1 is SNHLY, CDR2 FYNNEI, per germline. This CDR3 is 11 amino acids long. The V gene lost 6 bases and the J gene lost 8 bases, with 8 bases spanning the gap. The CDR3 region is CASSRDYEQFF. The CDR3 region has the DNA TGTGCCAGCAGCCGGGACTATGAGCAGTTCTTC.

The genes are TRBV2 and TRBJ2-5, with 8 bases aligning to TRBD1. V was clipped by 9 bases and J by 7 bases; unmatched bases: 13. Germline CDR1 reads SNHLY; CDR2 reads FYNNEI. This CDR3 is built from 14 residues. CDR3 sequence: CARTENRGVGTQYF. The DNA of the CDR3 is TGTGCCAGAACAGAAAACAGGGGGGTCGGGACCCAGTACTTC.

In nucleotides, the CDR3 is TGCAGCGTTGCCCGGGACAGGGTCAACGAGCAGTACTTC. This gives the protein CSVARDRVNEQYF. The chain recombines TRBV29-1 with TRBJ2-7; 9 positions match TRBD1. The CDR3 has 13 residues. CDR1 is SQVTM, CDR2 ANQGSEA, per germline. J gave up 5 bases and V 4 bases, and 6 bases lay outside the gene matches.

This chain links TRBV18 with TRBJ1-1, with D unresolved. The CDR3 length is 13 residues. Trimming removed 6 bases at V and 5 bases at J, with 13 bases between. Germline lookup yields CDR1 KGHSH and CDR2 LQKENI. The CDR3 DNA reads TGTGCCAGCTCGCGGGCCAGCGATACTGAAGCTTTCTTT. It translates to CASSRASDTEAFF.

The chain uses TRBV9 and TRBJ2-1, with D perhaps matching TRBD1 (6 bases). Germline V gene sequence: CDR1 SGDLS, CDR2 YYNGEE. The CDR3 covers 15 residues. V dropped 4 bases and J dropped 0 bases, with 11 bases sitting between them. In DNA, the CDR3 is TGTGCCAGCAGCAGAAGGGGGTTCTCCTACAATGAGCAGTTCTTC. Its translation: CASSRRGFSYNEQFF.

The rearrangement uses TRBV7-7 and TRBJ2-6; D might be TRBD2 (6 bases). Germline V gives CDR1 SSHAT, CDR2 FNYEAQ (reference sequence). There are 17 residues in the CDR3. Trimming took off 5 bases at V and 0 bases at J, with 14 bases between the two ends. In DNA form, the CDR3 reads TGTGCCAGCAGCGCCGGGACTGCTTCCTCTGGGGCCAACGTCCTGACTTTC. Translating gives CASSAGTASSGANVLTF.

V is TRBV10-1 and J is TRBJ2-4; D might be TRBD2 (6 bases). V lost 6 bases and J lost 3, with 9 bases in between. Germline loops: CDR1 WNHNN, CDR2 SYGVQD (reference sequence). CDR3 size: 13 residues. The CDR3 region is CASSRDFKNIQYF. In DNA, the CDR3 is TGCGCCAGCAGCCGGGACTTCAAAAACATTCAGTACTTC.

The chain carries TRBV7-9 and TRBJ1-4, with 9 positions matching TRBD1. CDR3 length: 14 residues. V shed 5 bases, J shed 6 bases, and the junction held 4 bases outside the gene matches. Germline CDR1 SEHNR, CDR2 FQNEAQ (reference sequence). CDR3 in amino acids: CASSGDRVYEKLFF. CDR3 DNA sequence: TGTGCCAGCAGCGGGGACAGGGTTTATGAAAAACTGTTTTTT.

The V and J genes are TRBV7-9 and TRBJ1-5, with D hard to call. The CDR3 sequence is 14 residues long. V was pared by 1 base and J by 6 bases, with 10 bases between. Per the germline V gene, CDR1 is SEHNR and CDR2 is FQNEAQ (reference sequence). CDR3 protein: CASSLGEGGQPQHF. CDR3 bases: TGTGCCAGCAGCTTAGGGGAGGGCGGTCAGCCCCAGCATTTT.

The V call is TRBV19, the J call TRBJ2-1; D might be TRBD2 (5 bases). The CDR3 loop spans 14 amino acids. Germline V CDR1 and CDR2: LNHDA, SQIVND (reference sequence). Between the trimmed V and J ends, which lost 4 bases and 15 bases, there was a span of 22 bases. The CDR3 DNA follows: TGTGCCAGTAGTACCTCCTTTGGGGAGTCTAGGCGGTTCTTC. Amino acids: CASSTSFGESRRFF.

V usage is TRBV3-1 (or the pseudogene TRBV3-2) and J usage is TRBJ2-1; 9 nucleotides align to TRBD2. Germline V CDR1 and CDR2: LGHDT, YNNKEL (reference sequence). J was trimmed by 9 bases and V by 4 bases; bases with no gene match: 7. The CDR3 loop spans 14 amino acids. CDR3 coding DNA: TGTGCCAGCAGCCCCATTGGACTAGCGAGTGAGCAGTTCTTC. The encoded protein is CASSPIGLASEQFF.

This chain uses TRBV2 with TRBJ2-7, with TRBD1 matching over 9 bases. The CDR3 is 16 amino acids. V shed 5 bases, J shed 2 bases, and the junction held 10 bases outside the gene matches. Germline-derived CDR1 and CDR2 are SNHLY and FYNNEI. This CDR3 reads CASSRSAGTGTYEQYF. CDR3 bases: TGTGCCAGCAGTCGTTCCGCCGGGACAGGGACCTACGAGCAGTACTTC.

The CDR3 DNA reads as TGTGCCAGTAGTATCTCCAGGGGTCTCTATGGCTACACCTTC. This sequence encodes CASSISRGLYGYTF. The chain combines TRBV19 with TRBJ1-2; possible D gene TRBD1, 6 bases. The CDR3 is 14 amino acids. Between the trimmed V and J ends, which lost 3 bases and 4 bases, there was a span of 12 bases. Germline V CDR1 and CDR2: LNHDA, SQIVND (reference sequence).

The V call is TRBV5-1, the J call TRBJ2-2, with 8 bases matching TRBD2. The V segment lost 5 bases and the J segment 6 bases; nucleotides outside the gene matches: 3. Germline lookup yields CDR1 SGHRS and CDR2 YFSETQ. The CDR3 is 13 residues long. CDR3 sequence: CASRWRGAGELFF. CDR3 coding DNA: TGCGCCAGCAGGTGGCGGGGGGCCGGGGAGCTGTTTTTT.